The 2 T cell receptor beta chains below come from one sample, sequenced in a study of blood T cell repertoires in COVID-19. TCRdb's copy holds only in-frame clones and misses some; the assay was immunoSEQ multiplex PCR. The sample has 120,000 to 150,000 clones, approximately 87% seen once. Sequencing was done on a sample of peripheral blood. These receptors came from a man aged 45-65 years who had recovered from COVID-19.

This sequence joins TRBV5-1 and TRBJ2-1, with D perhaps TRBD2 (5 bases). Germline assignment: CDR1 SGHRS and CDR2 YFSETQ. V gave up 0 bases and J gave up 15 bases, with 16 bases separating them. CDR3 length: 13 residues. The CDR3 is CASSLASTDYWFF. Here the CDR3 DNA reads TGCGCCAGCAGCTTGGCCAGTACAGACTACTGGTTCTTC. Full variable domain (outside the CDR3, taken from reference TRBV5-1 and TRBJ2-1): KAGVTQTPRYLIKTRGQQVTLSCSPISGHRSVSWYQQTPGQGLQFLFEYFSETQRNKGNFPGRFSGRQFSNSRSEMNVSTLELGDSALYLCASSLASTDYWFFGPGTRLTVL.

This rearrangement joins TRBV9 to TRBJ1-3; possible D gene TRBD1, 5 bases. Germline V gene lookup returns CDR1 SGDLS and CDR2 YYNGEE. This CDR3 comprises 14 residues. V gave up 0 bases and J gave up 2 bases, with 6 bases separating them. CDR3 region: CASSVAGTGNTIYF. CDR3 DNA: TGTGCCAGCAGCGTAGCAGGGACTGGAAACACCATATATTTT.